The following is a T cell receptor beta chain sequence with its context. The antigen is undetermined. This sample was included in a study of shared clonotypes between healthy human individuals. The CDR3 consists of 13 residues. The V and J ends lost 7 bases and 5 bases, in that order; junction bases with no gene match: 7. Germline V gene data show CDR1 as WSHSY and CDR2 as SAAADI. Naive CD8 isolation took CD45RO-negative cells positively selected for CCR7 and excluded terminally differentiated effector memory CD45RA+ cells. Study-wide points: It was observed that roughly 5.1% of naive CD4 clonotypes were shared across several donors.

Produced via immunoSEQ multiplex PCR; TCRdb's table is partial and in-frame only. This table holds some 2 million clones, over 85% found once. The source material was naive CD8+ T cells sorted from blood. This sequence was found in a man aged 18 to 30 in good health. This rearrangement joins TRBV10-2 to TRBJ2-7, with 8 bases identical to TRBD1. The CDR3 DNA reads TGCGCCAGCAATGGAGGACAGGGCCACGAGCAGTACTTC. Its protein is CASNGGQGHEQYF.